Each of the 21 T cell receptor beta chains below was sequenced from the same sample in a study of sequential checkpoint blockade in melanoma. Profiling relied on immunoSEQ multiplex PCR, and the TCRdb table lists in-frame clones only, not all of them. The sample lists around 13,000 clones; about three quarters were seen once. Indicated treatment: randomized to nivolumab then ipilimumab (arm A) or the reverse (arm B). Sequenced here: CD8+ T cells sorted from blood (inferred from file names), sampled from a patient given nivolumab and ipilimumab in sequence. These receptor sequences come from a human donor with melanoma.

This clone occurred once. The chain uses TRBV4-3 and TRBJ2-7, with TRBD1 as a possible D gene (6 bases). Germline lookup yields CDR1 LGHNA and CDR2 YSLEER. CDR3 length equals 13 residues. The V and J ends lost 4 bases and 4 bases respectively, with 11 bases between them. This chain's CDR3 is CASSLLGQYEQYF. CDR3 DNA: TGCGCCAGCAGCCTATTAGGACAGTACGAGCAGTACTTC.

The rearrangement links TRBV7-3 to TRBJ2-7, with TRBD1 identical over 9 bases. V shed 5 bases and J 2 bases; nucleotides not matched to a gene: 4. The CDR3 has 14 amino acids. Germline V lookup: CDR1 SGHTA, CDR2 FQGTGA. The CDR3: CASSPRDRAYEQYF. In nucleotides, the CDR3 is TGTGCCAGCAGCCCCCGGGACAGGGCCTACGAGCAGTACTTC.

The sample holds a few counts of this clone. V and J are TRBV19 and TRBJ2-7, with 9 bases that match TRBD2. The CDR3 has 16 residues. The germline V gene has CDR1 LNHDA and CDR2 SQIVND (reference sequence). V dropped 0 bases and J dropped 3; count of bases not matched to a gene: 6. The CDR3 DNA reads as TGTGCCAGTAGTATAGAATGGACTAGCGAGAGCTACGAGCAGTACTTC. Its translation: CASSIEWTSESYEQYF.

The genes are TRBV27 and TRBJ2-3, with a possible D match to TRBD1 (8 bases). Germline V CDR1 and CDR2: MNHEY, SMNVEV (reference sequence). V lost 7 bases to trimming and J lost 3 bases, with 32 bases between them. The CDR3 covers 20 residues. In DNA form, the CDR3 reads TGTGCCAGCAACCTCTCCCCGGACAGGGCGGGAGTACTCCCAACAGATACGCAGTATTTT. This codes for CASNLSPDRAGVLPTDTQYF.

This clone is a singleton in its sample. The chain joins TRBV4-1 to TRBJ2-2; 10 nucleotides agree with TRBD2. This CDR3 is 19 amino acids long. Germline loops: CDR1 MGHRA, CDR2 YSYEKL. V was clipped by 0 bases and J by 0 bases; unmatched bases: 7. In DNA, the CDR3 is TGCGCCAGCAGCCAAGACCCGGGACTAGCGTATTCGAACACCGGGGAGCTGTTTTTT. This codes for CASSQDPGLAYSNTGELFF.

The CDR3 DNA follows: TGCGCCAGCAGCCAAGATTTGGGGGGAGGATGGGGAAACACCATATATTTT. Its protein product is CASSQDLGGGWGNTIYF. The genes are TRBV4-3 and TRBJ1-3; tentative D call: TRBD1 (5 bases). The V gene lost 0 bases and the J gene lost 4 bases, with 16 bases spanning the gap. The CDR3 consists of 17 residues. Germline V CDR1 and CDR2: LGHNA, YSLEER.

The V and J genes are TRBV19 and TRBJ2-1; the match to TRBD2 covers 11 bases. Germline CDR1 is LNHDA and CDR2 is SQIVND (reference sequence). The CDR3 contains 14 residues. The V gene end was trimmed by 7 bases and the J gene end by 7 bases; junction bases not matched to a gene: 6. The CDR3 nucleotides are TGTGCCAGTAAGTTAGCGGGAGGGCCGAATGAGCAGTTCTTC. It translates to CASKLAGGPNEQFF.

The chain employs TRBV9 and TRBJ2-1; D is possibly TRBD1 (6 bases). The ends were cut back, 7 bases at V and 3 bases at J, with 14 bases in the middle. From germline, CDR1 is SGDLS and CDR2 YYNGEE. This CDR3 is built from 14 residues. CDR3 protein: CASRFTGIYNEQFF. For the CDR3, the DNA is TGTGCCAGCCGTTTTACAGGGATCTACAATGAGCAGTTCTTC.

V is TRBV7-8 and J is TRBJ2-4; no clear D gene. There are 13 residues in the CDR3. The germline V gene has CDR1 SGHVS and CDR2 FQNEAQ. V gave up 3 bases and J gave up 5 bases, with 8 bases separating them. The CDR3 DNA is TGTGCCAGCAGCTTCAGTACAGAAAACATTCAGTACTTC. It is translated as CASSFSTENIQYF.

V gene TRBV2 combines with J gene TRBJ2-5; maybe TRBD1 (5 bases). The J call may not be correct, given that the DNA end is closer to TRBJ2-7. The germline gives CDR1 SNHLY, CDR2 FYNNEI. The CDR3 is 15 amino acids. The chain's CDR3 is CASIETVTIAYEQYF. CDR3 nucleotide sequence: TGTGCCAGCATTGAGACAGTTACAATAGCCTACGAGCAGTACTTC.

The rearrangement joins TRBV7-2 to TRBJ2-7; maybe TRBD1 (6 bases). Trimming left V 6 bases short and J 3 bases short, with 21 bases between. This CDR3 contains 16 residues. Germline CDR1 SGHTA, CDR2 FQGNSA. This CDR3 reads CASRARSGTPDYEQYF. The CDR3 DNA sequence: TGTGCCAGCAGAGCTCGATCCGGGACACCCGACTACGAGCAGTACTTC.

This chain uses TRBV2 with TRBJ2-7; 10 bases line up with TRBD1. CDR3 length: 15 residues. Unmatched junction bases numbered 4, after V lost 5 bases and J lost 0 bases. The germline gives CDR1 SNHLY, CDR2 FYNNEI. The CDR3 is CASSTDRGLSYEQYF. CDR3 DNA sequence: TGTGCCAGCAGTACCGACAGGGGGCTCTCCTACGAGCAGTACTTC.

The chain has TRBV6-4 and TRBJ2-3, with 10 bases fitting TRBD2. The CDR3 extends over 15 amino acids. V shed 1 base, J shed 6 bases, and the junction held 4 bases outside the gene matches. Germline CDR1 MRHNA, CDR2 SNTAGT. The CDR3 coding sequence is TGTGCCAGCAGTGACTATACTAGCGGGGATGATACGCAGTATTTT. Residues: CASSDYTSGDDTQYF.

V usage is TRBV4-3 and J usage is TRBJ2-7; tentative D call: TRBD1 (5 bases). Per the germline V gene, CDR1 is LGHNA and CDR2 is YSLEER. Trimming took off 1 base at V and 1 base at J, with 11 bases between the two ends. The CDR3 totals 15 residues. CDR3 region: CASSQAAGPSYEQYF. The CDR3 nucleotides read TGCGCCAGCAGCCAAGCGGCAGGGCCATCCTACGAGCAGTACTTC.

The chain carries TRBV9 and TRBJ2-3; 10 bases fit TRBD2. Germline-derived CDR1 and CDR2 are SGDLS and YYNGEE. The CDR3 has 17 amino acids. The ends lost 0 bases at V and 4 bases at J; junction bases unmatched: 8. CDR3 sequence reads: CASSVEVAGGRPDTQYF. The CDR3 DNA is TGTGCCAGCAGCGTAGAGGTAGCGGGAGGAAGGCCAGATACGCAGTATTTT.

This clone was recorded once. The rearrangement uses TRBV7-9 and TRBJ2-7; possible D gene TRBD2, 6 bases. Trimming took off 2 bases at V and 4 bases at J, with 15 bases between the two ends. CDR3 length: 15 residues. The V gene's germline CDR1 is SEHNR and CDR2 FQNEAQ (reference sequence). The CDR3 spells CASSLNSAGRYEQYF. In DNA, the CDR3 is TGTGCCAGCAGCTTAAATTCGGCAGGGAGGTACGAGCAGTACTTC.

The CDR3 loop reads CATSETSGDYNEQFF. The CDR3 DNA is TGTGCCACCTCCGAGACTAGCGGGGACTACAATGAGCAGTTCTTC. The chain couples TRBV15 to TRBJ2-1, with TRBD2 matching 11 bases. The CDR3 covers 15 residues. With 8 bases clipped from V and 3 bases from J, the junction kept 6 bases outside the gene matches. CDR1 and CDR2 from the germline V gene are LNHNV and YYDKDF (reference sequence).

The chain combines TRBV6-5 with TRBJ2-7, with TRBD2 identical over 8 bases. This CDR3 region has 15 residues. The ends lost 0 bases at V and 3 bases at J; junction bases unmatched: 4. Germline loops: CDR1 MNHEY, CDR2 SVGAGI. The CDR3 protein is CASSYSSSGSYEQYF. The CDR3, as DNA: TGTGCCAGCAGTTACTCGTCGAGCGGGAGCTACGAGCAGTACTTC.

CDR3 residues: CASTPRERGGNEQFF. Here the CDR3 DNA reads TGTGCCAGCACCCCCAGGGAGAGAGGGGGCAATGAGCAGTTCTTC. The J gene is TRBJ2-1, the V gene TRBV7-9; tentative D call: TRBD1 (6 bases). Trimming stripped 7 bases from V and 6 bases from J, with 19 bases between. Germline CDR1 SEHNR, CDR2 FQNEAQ (reference sequence). CDR3 size: 15 residues.

The chain carries TRBV6-5 and TRBJ2-7, with 11 positions matching TRBD1. With 4 bases clipped from V and 2 bases from J, the junction kept 4 bases outside the gene matches. This CDR3 is 15 amino acids long. Germline values: CDR1 MNHEY, CDR2 SVGAGI. The CDR3 DNA follows: TGTGCCAGCAGTTTAGGACAGGGGGCTCCCTACGAGCAGTACTTC. This encodes CASSLGQGAPYEQYF.

In this sample, this clone turned up once. The rearrangement links TRBV7-9 to TRBJ1-6, with unresolved D. In germline, CDR1 is SEHNR, CDR2 FQNEAQ (reference sequence). V was clipped by 7 bases and J by 7 bases, with 14 bases between them. The CDR3 is 14 residues long. CDR3 nucleotide sequence: TGTGCCAGCATACTGGGCGGAGGGAATTCACCCCTCCACTTT. It specifies CASILGGGNSPLHF.